This T cell receptor (beta chain) comes out of a study of human T cells and chemical hapten exposure. Single cDNA molecules in the library carried unique molecular identifiers attached during preparation. MiXCR, applied by TCRdb to the RACE reads, yields one record per CDR3 protein. Of roughly 64,000 distinct CDR3 sequences detected, 11% appear once; the ten largest clones hold more than 2%. Concerning this clonotype itself: Germline is not matched at one junction end, which may reflect a read error.

Germline CDR1 is LNHNV and CDR2 is YYDKDF (reference sequence). The CDR3 contains 15 residues. The time point is: patch test 3, about 24 weeks after DPC sensitization. Treatment described: therapeutic diphenylcyclopropenone sensitization with weekly scalp DPC. The sequence was collected from a woman aged 30 to 39 with alopecia areata. Some clones in this sample may be carry-over from other donors' samples. The sequencing here drew on whole blood, taken in connection with sensitization to the hapten diphenylcyclopropenone (DPC). This rearrangement joins TRBV15 to TRBJ2-3, with D possibly matching TRBD2 (5 bases). The chain's CDR3 is CVTSRDSGGLDTQYF. CDR3 DNA: TGTGTCACCAGCAGAGATTCAGGCGGACTGGATACGCAGTATTTT.